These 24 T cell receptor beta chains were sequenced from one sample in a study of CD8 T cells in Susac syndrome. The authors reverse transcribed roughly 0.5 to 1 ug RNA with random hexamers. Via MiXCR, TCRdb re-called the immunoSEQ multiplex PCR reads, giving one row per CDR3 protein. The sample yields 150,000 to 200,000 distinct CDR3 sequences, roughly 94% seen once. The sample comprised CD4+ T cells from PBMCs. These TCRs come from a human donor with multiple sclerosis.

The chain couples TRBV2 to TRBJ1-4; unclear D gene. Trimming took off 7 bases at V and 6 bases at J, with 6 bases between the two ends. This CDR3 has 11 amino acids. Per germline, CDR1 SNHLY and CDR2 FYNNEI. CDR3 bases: TGTGCCAGCACCGTGTATGAAAAACTGTTTTTT. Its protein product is CASTVYEKLFF. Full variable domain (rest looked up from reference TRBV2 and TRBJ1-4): EPEVTQTPSHQVTQMGQEVILRCVPISNHLYFYWYRQILGQKVEFLVSFYNNEISEKSEIFDDQFSVERPDGSNFTLKIRSTKLEDSAMYFCASTVYEKLFFGSGTQLSVL.

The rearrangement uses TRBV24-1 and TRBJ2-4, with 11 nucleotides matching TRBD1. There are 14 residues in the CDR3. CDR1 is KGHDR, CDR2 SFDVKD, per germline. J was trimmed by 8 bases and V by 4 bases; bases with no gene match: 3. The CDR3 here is CATSDPGQGDIQYF. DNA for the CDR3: TGTGCCACCAGTGACCCGGGACAGGGGGACATTCAGTACTTC.

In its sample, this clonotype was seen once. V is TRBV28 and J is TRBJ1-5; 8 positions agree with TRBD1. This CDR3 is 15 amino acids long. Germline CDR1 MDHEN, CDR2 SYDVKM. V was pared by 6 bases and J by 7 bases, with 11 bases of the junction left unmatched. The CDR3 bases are TGTGCCAGCAGCCGAGACAGGGGCGGGGGGCAGCCCCAGCATTTT. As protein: CASSRDRGGGQPQHF.

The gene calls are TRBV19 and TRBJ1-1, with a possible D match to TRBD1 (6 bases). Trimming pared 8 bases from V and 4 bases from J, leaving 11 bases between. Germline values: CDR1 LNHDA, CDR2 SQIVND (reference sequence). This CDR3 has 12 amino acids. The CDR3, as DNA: TGTGCCAGTTCCACAGGGATCACTGAAGCTTTCTTT. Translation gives CASSTGITEAFF.

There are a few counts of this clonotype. The DNA of the CDR3 is TGTGCCAGCAGCAGACAGGGCGGCACTGAAGCTTTCTTT. It encodes CASSRQGGTEAFF. This chain connects TRBV7-9 to TRBJ1-1; 7 positions agree with TRBD1. Germline V lookup: CDR1 SEHNR, CDR2 FQNEAQ (reference sequence). The V gene end was trimmed by 5 bases and the J gene end by 4 bases; junction bases not matched to a gene: 4. The CDR3 contains 13 residues.

The CDR3 sequence is CAWSHGLTDTQYF. The CDR3 nucleotides read TGTGCCTGGAGTCATGGCCTCACAGATACGCAGTATTTT. The chain combines TRBV30 with TRBJ2-3; D is undetermined. Germline assignment: CDR1 GTSNPN and CDR2 SVGIG (reference sequence). The V gene lost 2 bases and the J gene lost 2 bases, with 8 bases spanning the gap. This CDR3 spans 13 amino acids.

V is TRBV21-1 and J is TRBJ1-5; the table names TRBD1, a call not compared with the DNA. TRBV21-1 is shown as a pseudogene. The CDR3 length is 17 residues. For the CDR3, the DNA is TGTGCCAGCAGCAGAACCAGGGGGCCGTTTAGCAATCAGCCCCAGCATTTT. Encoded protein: CASSRTRGPFSNQPQHF.

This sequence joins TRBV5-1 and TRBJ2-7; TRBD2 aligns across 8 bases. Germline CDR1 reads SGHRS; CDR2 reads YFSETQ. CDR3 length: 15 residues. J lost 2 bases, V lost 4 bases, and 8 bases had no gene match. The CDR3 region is CASSLSGTSPYEQYF. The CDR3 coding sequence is TGCGCCAGCAGCCTGTCCGGGACTAGTCCCTACGAGCAGTACTTC.

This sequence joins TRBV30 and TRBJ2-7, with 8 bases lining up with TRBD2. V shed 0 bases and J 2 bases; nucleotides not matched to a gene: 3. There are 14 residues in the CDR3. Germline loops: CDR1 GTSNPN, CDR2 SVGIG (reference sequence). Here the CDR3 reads CAWSVAGAPYEQYF. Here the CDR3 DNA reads TGTGCCTGGAGTGTAGCGGGAGCTCCCTACGAGCAGTACTTC.

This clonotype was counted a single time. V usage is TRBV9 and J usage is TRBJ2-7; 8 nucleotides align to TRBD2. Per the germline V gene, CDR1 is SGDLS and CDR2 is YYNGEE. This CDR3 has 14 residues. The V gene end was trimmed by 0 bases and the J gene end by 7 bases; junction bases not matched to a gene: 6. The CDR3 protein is CASSVGSGMGEQYF. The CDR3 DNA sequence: TGTGCCAGCAGCGTAGGTAGCGGGATGGGAGAGCAGTACTTC.

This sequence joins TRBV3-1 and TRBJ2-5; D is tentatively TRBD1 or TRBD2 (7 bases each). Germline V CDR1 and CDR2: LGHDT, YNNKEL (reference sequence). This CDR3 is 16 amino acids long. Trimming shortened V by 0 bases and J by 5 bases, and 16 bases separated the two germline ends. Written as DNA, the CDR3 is TGTGCCAGCAGCCAAGATTTCCAGGGGGGGATGGAGACCCAGTACTTC. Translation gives CASSQDFQGGMETQYF.

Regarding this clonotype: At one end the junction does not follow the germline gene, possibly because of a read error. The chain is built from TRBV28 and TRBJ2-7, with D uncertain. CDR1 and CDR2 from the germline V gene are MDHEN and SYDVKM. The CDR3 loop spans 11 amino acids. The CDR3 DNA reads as TGTGCCAGCAGTTTCCGGTTCGAGGAGTACTTC. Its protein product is CASSFRFEEYF. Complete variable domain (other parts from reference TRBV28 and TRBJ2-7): DVKVTQSSRYLVKRTGEKVFLECVQDMDHENMFWYRQDPGLGLRLIYFSYDVKMKEKGDIPEGYSVSREKKERFSLILESASTNQTSMYLCASSFRFEEYFGPGTRLTVT.

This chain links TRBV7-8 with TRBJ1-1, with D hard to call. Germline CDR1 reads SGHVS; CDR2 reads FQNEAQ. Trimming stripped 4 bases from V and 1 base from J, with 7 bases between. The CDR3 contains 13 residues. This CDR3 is CASSYWTNTEAFF. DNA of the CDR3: TGTGCCAGCAGCTATTGGACGAACACTGAAGCTTTCTTT.

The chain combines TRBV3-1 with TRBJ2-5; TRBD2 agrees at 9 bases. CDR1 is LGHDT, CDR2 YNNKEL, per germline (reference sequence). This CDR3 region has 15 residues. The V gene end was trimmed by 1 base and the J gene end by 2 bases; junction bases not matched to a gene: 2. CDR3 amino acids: CASSQAGLAQETQYF. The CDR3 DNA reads TGTGCCAGCAGCCAAGCGGGACTAGCTCAAGAGACCCAGTACTTC.

CDR3 bases: TGTGCCAGCAGTCTAACTAGCTCAGGGGATGAGCAGTTCTTC. Translated, it gives CASSLTSSGDEQFF. The genes are TRBV28 and TRBJ2-1; D could derive from TRBD1 or TRBD2 (6 bases each). V was pared by 5 bases and J by 8 bases, with 16 bases between. The CDR3 contains 14 residues. Germline-derived CDR1 and CDR2 are MDHEN and SYDVKM.

CDR3 in DNA: TGTGCCAGCAGCTTACGGACTAGCCGGTATAGTGAGCAGTTCTTC. This sequence encodes CASSLRTSRYSEQFF. The V gene is TRBV11-2, the J gene TRBJ2-1; 8 bases align to TRBD2. The CDR3 covers 15 residues. CDR1 and CDR2 from the germline V gene are SGHAT and FQNNGV. Trimming took 2 bases from V and 9 from J; bases not matched to a gene: 9.

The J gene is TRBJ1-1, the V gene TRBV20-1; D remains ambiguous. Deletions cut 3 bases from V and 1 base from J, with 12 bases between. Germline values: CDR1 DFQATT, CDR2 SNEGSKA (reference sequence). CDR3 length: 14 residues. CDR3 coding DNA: TGCAGTGCTAGCGACCCACGGGGGAACACTGAAGCTTTCTTT. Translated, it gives CSASDPRGNTEAFF.

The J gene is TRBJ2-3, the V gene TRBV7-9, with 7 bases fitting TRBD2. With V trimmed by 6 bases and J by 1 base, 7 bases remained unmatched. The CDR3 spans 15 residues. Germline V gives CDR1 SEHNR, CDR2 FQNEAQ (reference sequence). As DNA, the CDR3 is TGTGCCAGCAGGCGAGCGGGAAGCCGCACAGATACGCAGTATTTT. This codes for CASRRAGSRTDTQYF.

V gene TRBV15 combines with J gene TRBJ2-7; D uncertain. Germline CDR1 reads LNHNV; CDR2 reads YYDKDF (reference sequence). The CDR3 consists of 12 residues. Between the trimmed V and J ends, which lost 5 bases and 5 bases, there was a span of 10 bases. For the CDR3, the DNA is TGTGCCACCAGCTACGGCCAGGACGAGCAGTACTTC. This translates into CATSYGQDEQYF. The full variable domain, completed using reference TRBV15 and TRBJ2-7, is DAMVIQNPRYQVTQFGKPVTLSCSQTLNHNVMYWYQQKSSQAPKLLFHYYDKDFNNEADTPDNFQSRRPNTSFCFLDIRSPGLGDTAMYLCATSYGQDEQYFGPGTRLTVT.

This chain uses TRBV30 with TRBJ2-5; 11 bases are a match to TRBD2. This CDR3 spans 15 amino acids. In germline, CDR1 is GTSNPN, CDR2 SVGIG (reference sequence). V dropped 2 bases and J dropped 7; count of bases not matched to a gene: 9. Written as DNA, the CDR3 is TGTGCCTGGAGTAGTGGGGCTAGCGGGAGGTTGACCCAGTACTTC. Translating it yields CAWSSGASGRLTQYF.

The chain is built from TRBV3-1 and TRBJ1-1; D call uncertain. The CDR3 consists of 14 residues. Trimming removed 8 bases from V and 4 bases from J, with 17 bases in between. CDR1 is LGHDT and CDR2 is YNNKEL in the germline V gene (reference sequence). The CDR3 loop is CASGKKETLTEAFF. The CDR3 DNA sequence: TGTGCCAGCGGGAAAAAAGAGACTCTCACTGAAGCTTTCTTT.

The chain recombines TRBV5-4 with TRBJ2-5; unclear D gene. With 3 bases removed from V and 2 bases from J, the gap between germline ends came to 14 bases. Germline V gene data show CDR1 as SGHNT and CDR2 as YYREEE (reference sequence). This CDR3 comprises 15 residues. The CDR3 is CASSSPPTGQETQYF. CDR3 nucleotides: TGTGCCAGCAGCTCGCCCCCCACGGGTCAAGAGACCCAGTACTTC.

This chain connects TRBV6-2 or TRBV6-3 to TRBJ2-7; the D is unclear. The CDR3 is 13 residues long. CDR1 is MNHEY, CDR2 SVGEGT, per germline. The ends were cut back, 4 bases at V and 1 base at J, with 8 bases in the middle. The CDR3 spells CASSFMKSYEQYF. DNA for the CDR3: TGTGCCAGCAGTTTCATGAAGTCCTACGAGCAGTACTTC.

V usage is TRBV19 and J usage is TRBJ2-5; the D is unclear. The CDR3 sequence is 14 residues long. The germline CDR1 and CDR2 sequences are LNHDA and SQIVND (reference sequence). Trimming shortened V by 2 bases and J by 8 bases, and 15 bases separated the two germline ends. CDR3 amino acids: CASSITALSGTQYF. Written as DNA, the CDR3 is TGTGCCAGTAGTATAACAGCCTTGTCAGGTACCCAGTACTTC.